Detailed here is one T cell receptor (beta chain). In its sample, this clone was seen many times. The target of this receptor is not known. The read ends 3 residues shy of where the CDR3 ends; the end is completed using the germline J gene. For sequencing, equivalent amounts of genomic DNA were input from CVID and control samples. For every sample, a 60 bp segment covering the rearranged TCRbeta CDR3 region was amplified and then sequenced. TCRbeta amplification used the immunoSEQ assay, a bias-corrected multiplex PCR with high-throughput sequencing. In the authors' own workflow: Every unique nucleotide sequence counted as a clone and was annotated with V, D and J genes, copy number and frequency. Sequences were labeled productive if in frame, and non-productive if out of frame or containing stop codons. As previously described, clonality was calculated on the basis of Shannon's entropy. The predicted amino acid sequences of productive clones were used to derive the mean CDR3 Kyte-Doolittle hydropathy. Hierarchical clustering of scaled V gene usage was performed with the R hclust function using Manhattan distance and complete linkage. To assess clone sharing by CDR3 amino acid sequence, 12 repertoires per group were resampled over 100 rounds. The repertoires were searched for more than 65 published EBV-specific and around 240 published CMV-specific TCRbeta sequences. A couple of CVID samples that yielded fewer than 10,000 sequences were excluded from the analysis, so approximately 40 CVID repertoires were retained. The source is immuneACCESS, and TCRdb retained only in-frame sequences with V and J called. Part of the clones is not carried over; for the studies checked, unresolved V genes explain less than half of this, and the remainder is unexplained. That table gives V, J and clone size, and the DNA gave D and trimming. The sample records about 43,000 clones, none occurring a single time. The ten largest make up 2.1% of the sample.

Most of the CVID patients and most of the healthy controls were of Caucasian heritage. Heparinized peripheral whole blood samples of about 5 to 8 ml were collected from each donor. Genomic DNA from adults with common variable immune deficiency (CVID) and from healthy adult controls was the source for sequencing TCRbeta CDR3 repertoires. There were 22 healthy adult volunteers in the control group (roughly twelve female and ten or so male), ranging in age from 23 to 66 years, with a mean age of around 33. To isolate peripheral blood mononuclear cells, diluted blood was subjected to density centrifugation over Hypaque 1077 or Ficoll-Paque. Unsorted mononuclear cells served as the source of genomic DNA, which was extracted either by Qiagen column purification or by a centrifugation-based method. The data derive from a study of T cell clonality in common variable immunodeficiency (dated by TCRdb to about 2015).

What the work shows at the level of the full study, not this receptor alone: Correlations of repertoire features with clinical complications were constrained by heterogeneity among patients within the CVID cohort. Reportedly, TCRbeta sequences from CVID had fewer deletions and N-nucleotide insertions, and highly modified clones with 13 or more V deletions were absent from CVID. Healthy controls shared more TCRbeta clones with each other than CVID subjects shared among themselves (p < 0.0001). Even though DNA input was equal, the average per sample came to some 90,000 unique sequences for controls compared with approximately 30,000 for CVID samples. TCRbeta clonality was higher in CVID subjects than in healthy controls (t-test p = 0.018), and the increase was most characteristic of about a third of subjects. It was noted by the authors that sequencing of the repertoires of T cell subpopulations would be needed to clarify the cause of the increased clonality in CVID.

Taken from the germline V gene, the CDR1 and CDR2 loops are MNHNS and SASEGT. V gives up 4 bases and J gives up 4 bases, and the segment between their germline ends measures 11 bases. CDR3 length: 14 amino acids, cysteine to phenylalanine. The 33 bases shown cover part of the CDR3, and their frame starts at base 1. The receptor chain draws on TRBV6-1 and TRBJ1-5, with TRBD1 perhaps the D gene, on 5 matching bases. This sequence was found in a person aged 18-70 years in good health. The sequencing input was peripheral blood mononuclear cells. Incomplete CDR3 DNA: TGTGCCAGCAGTGCCCCAAACAGGAATCAGCCC. This translates into CASSAPNRNQP. In full, the CDR3 is CASSAPNRNQPQHF.